This T cell receptor (beta chain) was recovered during a study of blood T cell repertoires in COVID-19. Study background: Samples of COVID-19 (acute and convalescent) were obtained from the United States, Italy and Spain. Nucleic acid was either cDNA or gDNA, and it came from T cells, B-cell-depleted T cells, or PBMCs.

In the original analysis: Reference gene primer amplification in the assay estimated nucleated cell counts. Produced via immunoSEQ multiplex PCR; TCRdb's table is partial and in-frame only. The V and J calls and clone size are taken from that table; D and trimming were inferred from the DNA. Here the sample spans 95,000 to 150,000 clones, roughly 89% being singletons. This CDR3 is built from 16 residues. J was trimmed by 4 bases and V by 5 bases; bases with no gene match: 9. From germline, CDR1 is SEHNR and CDR2 FQNEAQ (reference sequence). The chain combines TRBV7-9 with TRBJ2-2; 8 nucleotides line up with TRBD1. This clonotype was sampled from a man in his forties or fifties with acute or convalescent COVID-19. Source material: peripheral blood. As DNA, the CDR3 is TGTGCCAGCAGCCCACCGACAGGGGAGGTCACCGGGGAGCTGTTTTTT. Its translation is CASSPPTGEVTGELFF. The full variable domain, with the rest looked up from reference TRBV7-9 and TRBJ2-2, is DTGVSQNPRHKITKRGQNVTFRCDPISEHNRLYWYRQTLGQGPEFLTYFQNEAQLEKSRLLSDRFSAERPKGSFSTLEIQRTEQGDSAMYLCASSPPTGEVTGELFFGEGSRLTVL.